This T cell receptor beta chain was sequenced during a study of T cell changes during pregnancy in multiple sclerosis (dated by TCRdb to between 2018 and 2021). Study-level background: The study examined how the T cell repertoire changed over the course of pregnancy in women with multiple sclerosis.

To prepare the library, the immunoSEQ multiplex PCR assay was applied. This immuneACCESS table, as held by TCRdb, lists in-frame sequences with V and J called but not all clones. Of the missing ones, under half trace to an unresolved V gene in checked studies; the others have no known cause. Recorded for this sample are about 30,000 clones; roughly nine tenths of them occurred a single time. The top ten clonotypes cover about 0.45% of the sample. From the germline V gene (reference sequence), CDR1 is LNHDA and CDR2 is SQIVND. V lost 5 bases and J lost 5 bases, and the count of bases not matched to a germline gene is 12. From cysteine to phenylalanine, the CDR3 is 15 amino acids long. Only CDR3 DNA is held: 45 bases, read in frame from base 1. This clone was seen just once. This receptor's antigen is unknown. No quality values exist for individual bases; no much larger clone is one base distant.

This TCR derives from a female donor in good health, enrolled as a control in a pregnancy study. The source material was CD4+ T cells from peripheral blood mononuclear cells, sampled in the second trimester of pregnancy. The V and J genes are TRBV19 and TRBJ2-7, with 7 junctional bases fitting TRBD2. CDR3 protein: CASSAALGGPDEQYF. Here is the DNA: TGTGCCAGTAGTGCCGCCCTGGGAGGGCCAGACGAGCAGTACTTC.